This T cell receptor beta chain was found in a study of T cells in localized non-small cell lung cancer. V was pared by 7 bases and J by 2 bases, with 2 bases of the junction left unmatched. The germline V gene encodes CDR1 MNHEY and CDR2 SMNVEV (reference sequence). The CDR3 loop spans 15 amino acids. Using immunoSEQ multiplex PCR, the repertoire was profiled, and TCRdb retains in-frame clones only, with some absent. The repertoire holds some 78,000 clones, with 84% as singletons. This receptor was obtained from a man aged 40-75 years with stage I lung adenocarcinoma. The sequenced sample was peripheral blood, obtained before any cancer treatment. V and J are TRBV27 and TRBJ1-6, with 10 bases that match TRBD1. The CDR3 nucleotides are TGTGCCAGCAACGACAGGGGGCCCTATAATTCACCCCTCCACTTT. It translates to CASNDRGPYNSPLHF.